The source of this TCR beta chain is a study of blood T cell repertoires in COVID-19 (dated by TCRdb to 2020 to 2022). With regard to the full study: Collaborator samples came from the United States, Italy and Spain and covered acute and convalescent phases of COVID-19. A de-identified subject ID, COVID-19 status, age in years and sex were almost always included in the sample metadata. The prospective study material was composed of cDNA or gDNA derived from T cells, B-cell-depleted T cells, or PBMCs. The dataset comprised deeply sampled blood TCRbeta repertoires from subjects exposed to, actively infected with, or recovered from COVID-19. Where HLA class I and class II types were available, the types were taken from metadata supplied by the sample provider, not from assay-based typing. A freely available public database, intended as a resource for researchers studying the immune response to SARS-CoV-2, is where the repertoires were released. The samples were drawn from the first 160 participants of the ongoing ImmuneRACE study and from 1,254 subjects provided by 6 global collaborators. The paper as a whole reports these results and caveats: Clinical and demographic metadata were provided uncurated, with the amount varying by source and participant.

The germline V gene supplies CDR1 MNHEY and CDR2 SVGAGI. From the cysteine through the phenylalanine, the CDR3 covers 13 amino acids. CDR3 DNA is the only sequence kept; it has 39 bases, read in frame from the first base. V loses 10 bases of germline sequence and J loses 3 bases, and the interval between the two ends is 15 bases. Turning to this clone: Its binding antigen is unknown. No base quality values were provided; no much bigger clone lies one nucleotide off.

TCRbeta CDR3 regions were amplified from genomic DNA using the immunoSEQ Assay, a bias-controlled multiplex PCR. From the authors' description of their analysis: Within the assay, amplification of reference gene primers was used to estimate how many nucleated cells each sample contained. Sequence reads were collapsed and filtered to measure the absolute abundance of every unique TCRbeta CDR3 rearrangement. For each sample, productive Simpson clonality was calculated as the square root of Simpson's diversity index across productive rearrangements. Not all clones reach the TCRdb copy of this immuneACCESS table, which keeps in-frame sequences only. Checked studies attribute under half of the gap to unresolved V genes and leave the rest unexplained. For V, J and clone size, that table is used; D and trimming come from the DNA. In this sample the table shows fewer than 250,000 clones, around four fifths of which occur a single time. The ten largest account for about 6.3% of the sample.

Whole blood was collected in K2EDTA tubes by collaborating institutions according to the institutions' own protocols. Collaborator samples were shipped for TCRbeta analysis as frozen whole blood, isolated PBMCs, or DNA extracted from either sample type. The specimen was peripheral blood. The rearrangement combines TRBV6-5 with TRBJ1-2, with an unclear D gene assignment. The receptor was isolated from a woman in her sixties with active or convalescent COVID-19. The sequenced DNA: TGTGCCATCCCACGGTTAGAGGACTATGGCTACACCTTC. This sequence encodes CAIPRLEDYGYTF.